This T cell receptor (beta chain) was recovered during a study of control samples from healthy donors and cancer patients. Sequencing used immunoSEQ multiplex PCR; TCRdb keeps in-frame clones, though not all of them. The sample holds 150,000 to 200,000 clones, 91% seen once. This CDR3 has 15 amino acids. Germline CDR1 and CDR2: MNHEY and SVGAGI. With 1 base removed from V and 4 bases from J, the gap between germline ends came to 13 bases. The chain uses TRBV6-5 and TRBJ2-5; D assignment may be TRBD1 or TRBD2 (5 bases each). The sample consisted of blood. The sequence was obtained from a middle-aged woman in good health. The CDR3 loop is CASSYWGRAGETQYF. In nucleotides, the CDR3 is TGTGCCAGCAGTTACTGGGGCAGGGCGGGAGAGACCCAGTACTTC.